This TCR beta chain emerged from a study of blood T cells in healthy people across ages. Study summary: With template switching, about one barcoded beta molecule was captured per two T cells.

Study-level findings and limits: Naive CD4+ cells and diversity were both higher in long-lived donors than in aged donors.

The table lists this clonotype with many counts. Its antigen is not identified. Peripheral blood samples of around 9.8 milliliters were drawn from each donor. Researchers report isolating at least 6.5 million PBMCs per sample. Germline V gives CDR1 LGHNA, CDR2 YSLEER. This CDR3 has 19 amino acids. Unmatched junction bases numbered 16, after V lost 7 bases and J lost 0 bases. The second PCR ran about 6 to 11 cycles with a sample-barcoded 5' primer and J-beta primers. TCRdb analysed the 5' RACE reads with MiXCR anew, one entry per CDR3 protein. The sample carries some 900,000 distinct CDR3 sequences, about 44% recorded once.

The sequence derives from a man aged 25 to 40 in good health. The sample was blood. The chain links TRBV4-3 to TRBJ2-1; 9 bases line up with TRBD2. Here the CDR3 reads CASIPNGASGVLSYNEQFF. For the CDR3, the DNA is TGCGCCAGCATTCCAAACGGGGCTAGCGGGGTCCTCTCCTACAATGAGCAGTTCTTC.